This entry lists 3 T cell receptor beta chains sequenced from one sample in a study of blood T cell repertoires in COVID-19. Profiled with immunoSEQ multiplex PCR; TCRdb holds only in-frame clones, not every one. The sample includes approximately 180,000 clones, 89% of them seen just once. The sequenced material came from PBMCs or T cells enriched from blood (not recorded which). The source of these receptors is a woman aged 40 to 55 with acute COVID-19.

The chain joins TRBV20-1 to TRBJ1-1, with 8 positions matching TRBD1. J was trimmed by 13 bases and V by 4 bases; bases with no gene match: 8. The germline V gene has CDR1 DFQATT and CDR2 SNEGSKA (reference sequence). CDR3 size: 11 residues. CDR3 sequence reads: CSATRTGTGFF. The CDR3 nucleotides read TGCAGTGCTACAAGGACAGGGACGGGTTTCTTT.

The chain links TRBV11-2 to TRBJ2-3; possibly TRBD2 for D (6 bases). Germline V lookup: CDR1 SGHAT, CDR2 FQNNGV. V lost 1 base and J 6 bases, leaving 17 bases between the germline ends. The CDR3 covers 16 residues. The CDR3 is CASSLGGVAPRDTQYF. DNA of the CDR3: TGTGCCAGCAGCTTAGGGGGGGTAGCGCCCAGGGATACGCAGTATTTT.

The V call is TRBV4-1, the J call TRBJ2-7; 10 bases fit TRBD2. This CDR3 spans 16 amino acids. Trimming cost V 4 bases and J 4 bases; bases outside gene matches: 10. Per germline, CDR1 MGHRA and CDR2 YSYEKL. The CDR3 is CASSPVGTSETYEQYF. In DNA form, the CDR3 reads TGCGCCAGCAGCCCCGTGGGGACTAGCGAAACGTACGAGCAGTACTTC.